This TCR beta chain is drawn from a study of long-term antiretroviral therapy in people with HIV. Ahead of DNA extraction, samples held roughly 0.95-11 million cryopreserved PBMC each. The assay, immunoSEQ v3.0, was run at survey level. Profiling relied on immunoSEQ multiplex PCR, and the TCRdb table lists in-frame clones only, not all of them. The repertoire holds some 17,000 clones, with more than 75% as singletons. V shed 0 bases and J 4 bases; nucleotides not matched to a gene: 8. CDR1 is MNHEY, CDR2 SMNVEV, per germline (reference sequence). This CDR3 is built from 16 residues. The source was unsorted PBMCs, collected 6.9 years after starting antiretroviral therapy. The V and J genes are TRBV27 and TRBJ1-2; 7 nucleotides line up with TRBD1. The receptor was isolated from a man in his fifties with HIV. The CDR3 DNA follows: TGTGCCAGCAGTTTATCTATCACCAGGGGGTTCTATGGCTACACCTTC. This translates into CASSLSITRGFYGYTF.